The 4 T cell receptor beta chains reported below all come from one sample, sequenced in a study of T cells after yellow fever vaccination. TCRdb reprocessed the 5' RACE reads via MiXCR and lists one record per CDR3 protein. The table includes under 150,000 distinct CDR3 sequences, 7.7% detected once. The source was CD4+ T cells sorted from PBMCs, collected 5 days after the yellow fever booster vaccination. Receptors were obtained from a man aged 25-45 years who received the YFV17D yellow fever vaccine.

This chain links TRBV7-2 with TRBJ2-3; perhaps TRBD2 as D (5 bases). Germline lookup yields CDR1 SGHTA and CDR2 FQGNSA. V lost 7 bases and J 5 bases, leaving 13 bases between the germline ends. The CDR3 covers 13 residues. CDR3 protein: CASTPPAEDTQYF. Written as DNA, the CDR3 is TGTGCCAGCACCCCGCCAGCGGAAGATACGCAGTATTTT.

This clonotype was detected ten times or more. The V call is TRBV3-1, the J call TRBJ2-1; D is perhaps TRBD1 (6 bases). Germline loops: CDR1 LGHDT, CDR2 YNNKEL (reference sequence). The CDR3 consists of 17 residues. Trimming removed 0 bases from V and 4 bases from J, with 16 bases in between. Here the CDR3 DNA reads TGTGCCAGCAGCCAAGAAGGGGGAGACCTGAAGTACAATGAGCAGTTCTTC. Translated: CASSQEGGDLKYNEQFF.

This clonotype was observed many times. The V call is TRBV5-1, the J call TRBJ2-1; 10 bases are a match to TRBD1. After removal of 3 bases from V and 6 bases from J, the junction contained 9 bases not matched to a gene. CDR3 length equals 16 residues. Germline V gives CDR1 SGHRS, CDR2 YFSETQ. CDR3 bases: TGCGCCAGCAGCTGGGGGGGACAGGGGTCTGGCAATGAGCAGTTCTTC. Protein sequence: CASSWGGQGSGNEQFF.

This clonotype has a count of ten or more. V usage is TRBV9 and J usage is TRBJ2-7; 9 bases map to TRBD1. J gave up 4 bases and V 2 bases, and 7 bases lay outside the gene matches. In germline, CDR1 is SGDLS, CDR2 YYNGEE. This CDR3 spans 15 amino acids. The CDR3: CASSVSGTGMYEQYF. CDR3 bases: TGTGCCAGCAGCGTCTCCGGGACAGGGATGTACGAGCAGTACTTC.